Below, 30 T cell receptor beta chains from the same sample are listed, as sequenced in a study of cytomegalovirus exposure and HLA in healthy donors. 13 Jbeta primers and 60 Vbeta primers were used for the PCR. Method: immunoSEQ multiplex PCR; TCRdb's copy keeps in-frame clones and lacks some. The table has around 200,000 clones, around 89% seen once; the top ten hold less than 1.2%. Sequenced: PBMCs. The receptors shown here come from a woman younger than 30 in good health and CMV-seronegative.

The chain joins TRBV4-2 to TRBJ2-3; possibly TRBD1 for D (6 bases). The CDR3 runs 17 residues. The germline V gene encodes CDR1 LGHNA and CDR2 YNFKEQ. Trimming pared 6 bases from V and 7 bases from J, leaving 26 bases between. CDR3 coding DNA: TGTGCCAGCAGTCGATCCGGGACACATGAAATATCGAATACGCAGTATTTT. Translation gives CASSRSGTHEISNTQYF.

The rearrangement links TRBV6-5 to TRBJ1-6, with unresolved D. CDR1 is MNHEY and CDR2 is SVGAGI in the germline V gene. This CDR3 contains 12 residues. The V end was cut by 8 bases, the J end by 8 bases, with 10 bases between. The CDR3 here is CASRVGHSPLHF. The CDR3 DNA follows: TGTGCCAGCCGGGTCGGCCATTCACCCCTCCACTTT.

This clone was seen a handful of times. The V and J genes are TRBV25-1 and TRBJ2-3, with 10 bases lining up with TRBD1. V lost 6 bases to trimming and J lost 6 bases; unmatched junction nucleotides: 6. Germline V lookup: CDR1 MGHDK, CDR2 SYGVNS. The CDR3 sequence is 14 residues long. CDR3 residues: CASSRDRGYDTQYF. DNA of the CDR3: TGTGCCAGCAGCCGGGACAGGGGTTACGATACGCAGTATTTT. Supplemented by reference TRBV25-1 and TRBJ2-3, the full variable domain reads EADIYQTPRYLVIGTGKKITLECSQTMGHDKMYWYQQDPGMELHLIHYSYGVNSTEKGDLSSESTVSRIRTEHFPLTLESARPSHTSQYLCASSRDRGYDTQYFGPGTRLTVL.

CDR3 in amino acids: CASSRVVNTEAFF. CDR3 DNA: TGCGCCAGCAGCCGAGTAGTGAACACTGAAGCTTTCTTT. The rearrangement links TRBV4-3 to TRBJ1-1; no clear D. The CDR3 sequence is 13 residues long. The V gene's germline CDR1 is LGHNA and CDR2 YSLEER. Trimming shortened V by 4 bases and J by 0 bases, and 6 bases separated the two germline ends.

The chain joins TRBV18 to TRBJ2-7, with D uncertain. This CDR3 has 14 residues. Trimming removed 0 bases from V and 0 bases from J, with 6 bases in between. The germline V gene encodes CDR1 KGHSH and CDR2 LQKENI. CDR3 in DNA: TGTGCCAGCTCACCACCGTGGGCCTCCTACGAGCAGTACTTC. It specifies CASSPPWASYEQYF.

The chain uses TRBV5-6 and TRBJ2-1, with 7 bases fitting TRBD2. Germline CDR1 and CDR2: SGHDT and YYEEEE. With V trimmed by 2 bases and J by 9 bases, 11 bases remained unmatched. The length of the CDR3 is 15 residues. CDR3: CASSLTGTIPREQFF. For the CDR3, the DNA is TGTGCCAGCAGCTTAACCGGGACTATTCCCCGTGAGCAGTTCTTC.

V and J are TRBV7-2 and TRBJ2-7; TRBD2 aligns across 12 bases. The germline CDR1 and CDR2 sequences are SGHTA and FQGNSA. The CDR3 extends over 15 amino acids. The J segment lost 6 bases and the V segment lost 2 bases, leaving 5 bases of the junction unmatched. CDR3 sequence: CASSLRLAGVSEQYF. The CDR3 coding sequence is TGTGCCAGCAGCTTACGACTAGCGGGAGTATCCGAGCAGTACTTC. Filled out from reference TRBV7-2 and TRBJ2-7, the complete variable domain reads GAGVSQSPSNKVTEKGKDVELRCDPISGHTALYWYRQSLGQGLEFLIYFQGNSAPDKSGLPSDRFSAERTGGSVSTLTIQRTQQEDSAVYLCASSLRLAGVSEQYFGPGTRLTVT.

The CDR3 loop is CASSVTPSSYEQYF. DNA for the CDR3: TGTGCCAGCAGCGTCACTCCAAGCTCCTACGAGCAGTACTTC. The chain combines TRBV9 with TRBJ2-7; D gene unclear. Germline V gene data show CDR1 as SGDLS and CDR2 as YYNGEE. V gave up 2 bases and J gave up 0 bases, with 9 bases separating them. The length of the CDR3 is 14 residues. Full variable domain (rest looked up from reference TRBV9 and TRBJ2-7): DSGVTQTPKHLITATGQRVTLRCSPRSGDLSVYWYQQSLDQGLQFLIQYYNGEERAKGNILERFSAQQFPDLHSELNLSSLELGDSALYFCASSVTPSSYEQYFGPGTRLTVT.

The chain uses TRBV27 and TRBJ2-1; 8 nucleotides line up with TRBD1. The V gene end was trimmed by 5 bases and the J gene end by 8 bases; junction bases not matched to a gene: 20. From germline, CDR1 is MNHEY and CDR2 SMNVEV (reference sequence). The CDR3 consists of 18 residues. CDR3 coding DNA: TGTGCCAGCAGTCTCAAGACCCCGACAGGGGCCTCGGACGATGAGCAGTTCTTC. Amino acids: CASSLKTPTGASDDEQFF.

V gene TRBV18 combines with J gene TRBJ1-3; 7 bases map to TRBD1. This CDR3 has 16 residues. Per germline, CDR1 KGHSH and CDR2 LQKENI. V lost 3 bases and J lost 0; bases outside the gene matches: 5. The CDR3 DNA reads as TGTGCCAGCTCACCCGAGACAGGGCCCTCTGGAAACACCATATATTTT. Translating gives CASSPETGPSGNTIYF.

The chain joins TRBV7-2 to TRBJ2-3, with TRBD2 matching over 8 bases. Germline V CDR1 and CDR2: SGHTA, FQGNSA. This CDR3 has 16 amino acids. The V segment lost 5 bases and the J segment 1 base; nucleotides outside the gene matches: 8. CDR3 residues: CASSPDSGVRTDTQYF. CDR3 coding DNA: TGTGCCAGCAGCCCAGATAGCGGGGTCCGCACAGATACGCAGTATTTT. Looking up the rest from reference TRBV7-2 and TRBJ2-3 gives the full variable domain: GAGVSQSPSNKVTEKGKDVELRCDPISGHTALYWYRQSLGQGLEFLIYFQGNSAPDKSGLPSDRFSAERTGGSVSTLTIQRTQQEDSAVYLCASSPDSGVRTDTQYFGPGTRLTVL.

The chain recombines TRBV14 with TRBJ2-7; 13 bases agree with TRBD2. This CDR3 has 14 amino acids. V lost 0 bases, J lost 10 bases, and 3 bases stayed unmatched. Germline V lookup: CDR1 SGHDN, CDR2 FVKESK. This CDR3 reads CASSQERTSGGQYF. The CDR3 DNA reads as TGTGCCAGCAGCCAAGAGAGGACTAGCGGGGGTCAGTACTTC.

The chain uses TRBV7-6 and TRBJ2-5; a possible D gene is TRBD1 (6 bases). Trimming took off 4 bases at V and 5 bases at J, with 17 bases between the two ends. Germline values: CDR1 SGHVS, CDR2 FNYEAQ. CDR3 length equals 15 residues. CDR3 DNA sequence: TGTGCCAGCAGCTACCGGGACACTGGGACGGAGACCCAGTACTTC. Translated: CASSYRDTGTETQYF.

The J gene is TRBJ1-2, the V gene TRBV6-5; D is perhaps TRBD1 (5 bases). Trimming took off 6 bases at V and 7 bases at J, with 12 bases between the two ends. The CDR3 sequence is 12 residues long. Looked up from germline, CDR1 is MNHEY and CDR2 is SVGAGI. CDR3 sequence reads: CASSNQGVGYTF. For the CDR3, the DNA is TGTGCCAGCAGCAATCAGGGCGTTGGCTACACCTTC.

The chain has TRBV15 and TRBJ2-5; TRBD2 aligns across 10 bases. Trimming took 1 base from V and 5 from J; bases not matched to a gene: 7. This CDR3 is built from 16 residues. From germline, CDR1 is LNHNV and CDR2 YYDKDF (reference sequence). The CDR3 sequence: CATSRAEREGWETQYF. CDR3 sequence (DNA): TGTGCCACCAGCAGAGCTGAGCGGGAGGGCTGGGAGACCCAGTACTTC.

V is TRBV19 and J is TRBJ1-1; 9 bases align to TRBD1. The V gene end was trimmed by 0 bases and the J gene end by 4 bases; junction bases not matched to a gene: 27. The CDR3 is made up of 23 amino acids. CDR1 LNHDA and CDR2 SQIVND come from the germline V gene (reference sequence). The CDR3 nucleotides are TGTGCCAGTAGTATAGATCTTGAAGTAAGCTTAGGAGACAGGGGGAAGGTGGGCACTGAAGCTTTCTTT. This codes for CASSIDLEVSLGDRGKVGTEAFF.

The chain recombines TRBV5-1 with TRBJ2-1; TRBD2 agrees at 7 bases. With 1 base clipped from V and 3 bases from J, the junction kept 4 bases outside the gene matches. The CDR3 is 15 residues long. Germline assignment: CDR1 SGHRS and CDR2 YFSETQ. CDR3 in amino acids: CASSLSSGFYNEQFF. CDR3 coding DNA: TGCGCCAGCAGCTTGTCTAGCGGATTCTACAATGAGCAGTTCTTC.

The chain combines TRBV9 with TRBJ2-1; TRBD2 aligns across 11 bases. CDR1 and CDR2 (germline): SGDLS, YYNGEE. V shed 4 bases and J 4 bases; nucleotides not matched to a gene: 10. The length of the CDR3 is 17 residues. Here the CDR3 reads CASSLGLAGPVYNEQFF. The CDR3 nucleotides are TGTGCCAGCAGCCTTGGACTAGCGGGCCCGGTATACAATGAGCAGTTCTTC.

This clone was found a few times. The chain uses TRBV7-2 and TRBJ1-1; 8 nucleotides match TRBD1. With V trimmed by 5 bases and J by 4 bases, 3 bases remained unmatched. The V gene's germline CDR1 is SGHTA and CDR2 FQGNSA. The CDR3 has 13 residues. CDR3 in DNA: TGTGCCAGCAGCCCGGGACAGGTCACTGAAGCTTTCTTT. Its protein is CASSPGQVTEAFF. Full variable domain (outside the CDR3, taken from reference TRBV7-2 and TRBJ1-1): GAGVSQSPSNKVTEKGKDVELRCDPISGHTALYWYRQSLGQGLEFLIYFQGNSAPDKSGLPSDRFSAERTGGSVSTLTIQRTQQEDSAVYLCASSPGQVTEAFFGQGTRLTVV.

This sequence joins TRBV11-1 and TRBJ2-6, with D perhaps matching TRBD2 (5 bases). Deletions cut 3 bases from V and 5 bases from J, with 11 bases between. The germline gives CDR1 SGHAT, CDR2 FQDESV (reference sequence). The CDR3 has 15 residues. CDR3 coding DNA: TGTGCCAGCAGCTTTACCAGGAGGAGGGCCAACGTCCTGACTTTC. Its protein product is CASSFTRRRANVLTF.

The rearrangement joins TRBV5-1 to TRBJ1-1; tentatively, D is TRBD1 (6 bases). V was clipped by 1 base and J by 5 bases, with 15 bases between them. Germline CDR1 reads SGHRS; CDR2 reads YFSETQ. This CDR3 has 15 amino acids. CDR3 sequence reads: CASSLNAYRETEAFF. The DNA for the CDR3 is TGCGCCAGCAGCTTGAATGCCTACAGGGAAACTGAAGCTTTCTTT.

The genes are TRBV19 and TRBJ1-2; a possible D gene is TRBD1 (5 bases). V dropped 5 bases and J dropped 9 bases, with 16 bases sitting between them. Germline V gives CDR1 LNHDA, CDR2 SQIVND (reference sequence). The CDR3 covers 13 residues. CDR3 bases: TGTGCCAGTAGTCAGAACCAGCGGGGACGCTACACCTTC. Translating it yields CASSQNQRGRYTF.

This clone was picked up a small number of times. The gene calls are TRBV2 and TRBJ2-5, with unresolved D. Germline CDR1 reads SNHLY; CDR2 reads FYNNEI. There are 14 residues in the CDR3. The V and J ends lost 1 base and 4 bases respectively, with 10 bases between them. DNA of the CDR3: TGTGCCAGCAGTGAAGGGGCCTGGGTAGAGACCCAGTACTTC. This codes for CASSEGAWVETQYF. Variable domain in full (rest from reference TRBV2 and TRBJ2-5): EPEVTQTPSHQVTQMGQEVILRCVPISNHLYFYWYRQILGQKVEFLVSFYNNEISEKSEIFDDQFSVERPDGSNFTLKIRSTKLEDSAMYFCASSEGAWVETQYFGPGTRLLVL.

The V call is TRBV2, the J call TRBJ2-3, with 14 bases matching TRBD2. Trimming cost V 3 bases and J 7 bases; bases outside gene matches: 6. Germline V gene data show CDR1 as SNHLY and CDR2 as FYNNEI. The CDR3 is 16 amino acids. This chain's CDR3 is CASSEEGLAGVNTQYF. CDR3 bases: TGTGCCAGCAGTGAGGAGGGACTAGCGGGAGTAAATACGCAGTATTTT.

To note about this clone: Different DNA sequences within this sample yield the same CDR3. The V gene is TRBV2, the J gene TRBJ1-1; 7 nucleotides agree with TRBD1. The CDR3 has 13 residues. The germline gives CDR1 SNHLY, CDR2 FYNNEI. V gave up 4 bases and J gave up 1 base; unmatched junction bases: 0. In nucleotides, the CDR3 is TGTGCCAGCAGTGGACAGGGGAACACTGAAGCTTTCTTT. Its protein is CASSGQGNTEAFF.

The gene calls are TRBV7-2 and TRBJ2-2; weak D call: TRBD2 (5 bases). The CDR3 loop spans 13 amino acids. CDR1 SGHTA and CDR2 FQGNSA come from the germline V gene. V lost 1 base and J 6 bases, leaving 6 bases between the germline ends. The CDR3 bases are TGTGCCAGCAGCTTAGTACTAGCCGGGGAGCTGTTTTTT. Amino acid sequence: CASSLVLAGELFF. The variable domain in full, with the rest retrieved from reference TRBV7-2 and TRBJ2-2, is GAGVSQSPSNKVTEKGKDVELRCDPISGHTALYWYRQSLGQGLEFLIYFQGNSAPDKSGLPSDRFSAERTGGSVSTLTIQRTQQEDSAVYLCASSLVLAGELFFGEGSRLTVL.

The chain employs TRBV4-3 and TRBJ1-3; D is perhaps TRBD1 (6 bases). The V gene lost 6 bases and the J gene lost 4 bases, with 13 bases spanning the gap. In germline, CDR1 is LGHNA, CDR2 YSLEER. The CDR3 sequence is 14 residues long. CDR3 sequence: CASSLTGHGNTIYF. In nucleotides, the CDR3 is TGCGCCAGCAGTCTCACGGGACACGGAAACACCATATATTTT.

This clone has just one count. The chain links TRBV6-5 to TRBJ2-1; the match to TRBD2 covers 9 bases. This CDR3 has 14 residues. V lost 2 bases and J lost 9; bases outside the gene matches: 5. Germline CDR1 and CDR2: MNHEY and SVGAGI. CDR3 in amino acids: CASSYEGLAGEQFF. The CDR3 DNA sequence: TGTGCCAGCAGTTACGAGGGACTAGCCGGTGAGCAGTTCTTC.

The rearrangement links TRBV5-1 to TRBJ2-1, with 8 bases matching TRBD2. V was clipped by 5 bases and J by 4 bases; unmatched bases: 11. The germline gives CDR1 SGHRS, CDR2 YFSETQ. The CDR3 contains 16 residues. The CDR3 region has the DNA TGCGCCAGCAGTCGCCATCTTCCGGGGGGGTACAATGAGCAGTTCTTC. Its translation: CASSRHLPGGYNEQFF.

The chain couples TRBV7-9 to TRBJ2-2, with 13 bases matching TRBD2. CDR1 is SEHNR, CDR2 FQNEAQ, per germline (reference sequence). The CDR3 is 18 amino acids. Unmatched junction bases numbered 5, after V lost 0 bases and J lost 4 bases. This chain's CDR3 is CASSLALTSGRGTGELFF. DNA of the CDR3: TGTGCCAGCAGCTTAGCGCTAACTAGCGGGAGGGGCACCGGGGAGCTGTTTTTT.